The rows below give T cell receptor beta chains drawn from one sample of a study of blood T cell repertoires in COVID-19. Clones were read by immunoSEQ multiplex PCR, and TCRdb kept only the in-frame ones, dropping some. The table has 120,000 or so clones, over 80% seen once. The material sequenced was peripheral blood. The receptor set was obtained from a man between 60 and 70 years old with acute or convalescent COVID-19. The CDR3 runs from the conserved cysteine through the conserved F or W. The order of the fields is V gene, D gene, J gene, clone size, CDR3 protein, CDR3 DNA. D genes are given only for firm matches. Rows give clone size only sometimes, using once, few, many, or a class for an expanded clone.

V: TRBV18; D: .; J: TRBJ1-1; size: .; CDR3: CASSRGAEGERAFF; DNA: TGTGCCAGCTCACGGGGTGCTGAGGGGGAAAGAGCTTTCTTT
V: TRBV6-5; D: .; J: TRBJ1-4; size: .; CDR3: CASSPTGKRGEKLFF; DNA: TGTGCCAGCAGTCCAACAGGGAAGAGGGGTGAAAAACTGTTTTTT
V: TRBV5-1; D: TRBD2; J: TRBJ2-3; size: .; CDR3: CASSLRLAGESDTQYF; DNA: TGCGCCAGCAGTCTCCGACTAGCGGGAGAGTCAGATACGCAGTATTTT
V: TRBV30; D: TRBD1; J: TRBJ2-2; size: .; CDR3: CAWSVGQEAGELFF; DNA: TGTGCCTGGAGTGTGGGACAGGAAGCCGGGGAGCTGTTTTTT
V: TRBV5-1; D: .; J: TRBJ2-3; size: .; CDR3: CASSFGHPRDTQYF; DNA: TGCGCCAGCAGCTTCGGACACCCCAGGGATACGCAGTATTTT
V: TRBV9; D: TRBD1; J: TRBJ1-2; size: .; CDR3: CASSRTGQGGYYGYTF; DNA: TGTGCCAGCAGCCGAACCGGACAGGGAGGTTACTATGGCTACACCTTC
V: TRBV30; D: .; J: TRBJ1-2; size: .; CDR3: CAWSDVGQNYGYTF; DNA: TGTGCCTGGAGTGACGTTGGGCAGAACTATGGCTACACCTTC
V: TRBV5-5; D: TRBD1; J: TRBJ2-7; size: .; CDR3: CASSPRQGSYEQYF; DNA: TGTGCCAGCAGCCCCCGACAGGGATCCTACGAGCAGTACTTC
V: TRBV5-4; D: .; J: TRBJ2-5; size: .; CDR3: CASGGAGVQETQYF; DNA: TGTGCCAGCGGGGGCGCGGGAGTTCAAGAGACCCAGTACTTC
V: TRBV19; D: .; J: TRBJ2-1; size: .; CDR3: CASSMRLWVNEQFF; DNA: TGTGCCAGTAGTATGAGACTATGGGTCAATGAGCAGTTCTTC
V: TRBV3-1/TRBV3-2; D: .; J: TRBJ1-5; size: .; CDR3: CASSQQAHQPQHF; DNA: TGTGCCAGCAGCCAACAGGCGCATCAGCCCCAGCATTTT
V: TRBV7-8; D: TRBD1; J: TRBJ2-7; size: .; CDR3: CASSPLGTGGYEQYF; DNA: TGTGCCAGCAGCCCCCTCGGGACAGGCGGCTACGAGCAGTACTTC
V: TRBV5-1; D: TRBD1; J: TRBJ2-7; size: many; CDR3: CASSLGDRVSYEQYF; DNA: TGCGCCAGCAGCTTGGGAGACAGGGTCTCCTACGAGCAGTACTTC
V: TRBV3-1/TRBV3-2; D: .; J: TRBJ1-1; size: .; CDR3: CASSQTGTGAFF; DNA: TGTGCCAGCAGCCAAACGGGGACTGGAGCTTTCTTT
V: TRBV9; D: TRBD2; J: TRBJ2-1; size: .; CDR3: CASSGLTSGTHYNEQFF; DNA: TGTGCCAGCAGCGGCCTGACTAGCGGGACCCACTACAATGAGCAGTTCTTC
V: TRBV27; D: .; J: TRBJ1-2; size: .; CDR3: CASSPKARDIRIYGYTF; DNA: TGTGCCAGCAGTCCCAAAGCCCGGGACATAAGGATCTATGGCTACACCTTC
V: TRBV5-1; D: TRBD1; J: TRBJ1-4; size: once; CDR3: CASSLGQGVYNEKLFF; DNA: TGCGCCAGCAGCTTGGGACAGGGAGTTTACAATGAAAAACTGTTTTTT
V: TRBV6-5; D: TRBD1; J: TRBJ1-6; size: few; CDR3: CASSTPGQGNSPLHF; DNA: TGTGCCAGCAGCACACCGGGACAGGGGAATTCACCCCTCCACTTT
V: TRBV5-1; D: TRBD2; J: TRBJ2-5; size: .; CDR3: CASSASSGGQETQYF; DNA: TGCGCCAGCAGCGCCAGTAGCGGGGGACAAGAGACCCAGTACTTC
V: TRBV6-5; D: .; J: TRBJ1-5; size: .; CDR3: CASSYSGGPNQPQHF; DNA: TGTGCCAGCAGTTACTCGGGAGGACCCAATCAGCCCCAGCATTTT
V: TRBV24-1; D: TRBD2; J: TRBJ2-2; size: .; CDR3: CATSDPEGGRGVPGELFF; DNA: TGTGCCACCAGTGACCCGGAGGGCGGGAGAGGAGTGCCCGGGGAGCTGTTTTTT
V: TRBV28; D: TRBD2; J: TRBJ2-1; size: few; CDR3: CASSLLGTSNYNEQFF; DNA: TGTGCCAGCAGTTTATTAGGGACTAGCAATTACAATGAGCAGTTCTTC